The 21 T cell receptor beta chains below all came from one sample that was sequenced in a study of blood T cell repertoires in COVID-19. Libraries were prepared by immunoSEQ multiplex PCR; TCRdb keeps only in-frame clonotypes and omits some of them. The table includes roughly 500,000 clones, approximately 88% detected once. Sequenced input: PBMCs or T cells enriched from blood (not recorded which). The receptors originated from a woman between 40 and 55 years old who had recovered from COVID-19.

In nucleotides, the CDR3 is TGCAGCGTAGGACTAGCGGGAACCTACAATGAGCAGTTCTTC. Its protein product is CSVGLAGTYNEQFF. The genes are TRBV29-1 and TRBJ2-1, with TRBD2 identical over 12 bases. Looked up from germline, CDR1 is SQVTM and CDR2 is ANQGSEA. V lost 6 bases to trimming and J lost 2 bases; unmatched junction nucleotides: 2. The CDR3 runs to 14 residues.

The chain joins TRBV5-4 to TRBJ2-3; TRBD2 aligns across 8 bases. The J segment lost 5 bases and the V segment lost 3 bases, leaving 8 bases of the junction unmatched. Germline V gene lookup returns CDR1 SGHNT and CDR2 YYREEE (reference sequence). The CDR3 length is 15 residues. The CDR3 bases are TGTGCCAGCAGCTCGGCGGGCGGGAGGATAGATACGCAGTATTTT. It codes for CASSSAGGRIDTQYF.

The CDR3 coding sequence is TGTGCCAGCTCACCACCGAGGGGACAGGGTTACGGCTACACCTTC. It encodes CASSPPRGQGYGYTF. The chain is built from TRBV18 and TRBJ1-2; 9 bases line up with TRBD1. Per germline, CDR1 KGHSH and CDR2 LQKENI. Trimming took 0 bases from V and 8 from J; bases not matched to a gene: 7. The CDR3 consists of 15 residues.

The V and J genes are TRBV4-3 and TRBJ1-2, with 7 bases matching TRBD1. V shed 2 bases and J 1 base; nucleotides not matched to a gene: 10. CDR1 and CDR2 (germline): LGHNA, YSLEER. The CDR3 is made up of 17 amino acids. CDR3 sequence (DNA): TGCGCCAGCAGCCAATTTGGACAGGTCGGCTATAACTATGGCTACACCTTC. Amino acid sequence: CASSQFGQVGYNYGYTF.

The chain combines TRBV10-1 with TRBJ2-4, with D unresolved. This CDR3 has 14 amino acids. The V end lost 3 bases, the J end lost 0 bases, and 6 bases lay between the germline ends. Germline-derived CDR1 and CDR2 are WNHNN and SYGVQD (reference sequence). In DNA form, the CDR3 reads TGCGCCAGCAGTGACGGGTTAGCCAAAAACATTCAGTACTTC. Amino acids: CASSDGLAKNIQYF.

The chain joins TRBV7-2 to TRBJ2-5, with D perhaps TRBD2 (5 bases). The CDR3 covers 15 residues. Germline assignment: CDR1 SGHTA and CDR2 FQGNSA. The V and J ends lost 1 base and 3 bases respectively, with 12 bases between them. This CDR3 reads CASSLGGAVKETQYF. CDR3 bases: TGTGCCAGCAGCTTAGGCGGAGCGGTTAAAGAGACCCAGTACTTC.

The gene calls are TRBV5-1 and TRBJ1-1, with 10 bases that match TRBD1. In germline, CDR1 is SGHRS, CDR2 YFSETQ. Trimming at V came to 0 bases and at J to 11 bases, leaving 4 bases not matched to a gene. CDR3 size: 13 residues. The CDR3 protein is CASSLAPGQGAFF. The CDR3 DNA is TGCGCCAGCAGCTTGGCTCCGGGACAGGGGGCTTTCTTT.

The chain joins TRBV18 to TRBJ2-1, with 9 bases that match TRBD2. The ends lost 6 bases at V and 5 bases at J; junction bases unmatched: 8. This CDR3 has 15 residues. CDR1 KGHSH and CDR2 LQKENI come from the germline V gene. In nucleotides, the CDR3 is TGTGCCAGCTCGCCGATAGCGGGAGCTGACAATGAGCAGTTCTTC. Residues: CASSPIAGADNEQFF.

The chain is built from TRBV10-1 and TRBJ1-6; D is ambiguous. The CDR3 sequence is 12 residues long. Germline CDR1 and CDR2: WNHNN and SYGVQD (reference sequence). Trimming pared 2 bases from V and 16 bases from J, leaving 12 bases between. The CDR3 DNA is TGCGCCAGCAGTGAGATTGGAGGAAATCTCCACTTT. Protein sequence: CASSEIGGNLHF.

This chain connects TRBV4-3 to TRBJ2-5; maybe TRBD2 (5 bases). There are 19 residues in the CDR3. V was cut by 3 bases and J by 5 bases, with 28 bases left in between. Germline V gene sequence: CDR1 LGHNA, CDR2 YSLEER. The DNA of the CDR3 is TGCGCCAGCAGCCAGAGGGTTCGGAACTCCCGAGCGACCCCGGAGACCCAGTACTTC. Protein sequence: CASSQRVRNSRATPETQYF.

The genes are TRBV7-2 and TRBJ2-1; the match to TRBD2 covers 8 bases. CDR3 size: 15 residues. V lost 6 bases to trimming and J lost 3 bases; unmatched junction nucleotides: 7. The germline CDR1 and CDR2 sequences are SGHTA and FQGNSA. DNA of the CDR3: TGTGCCAGCAGGGAAACCGGGACTAGCTACAATGAGCAGTTCTTC. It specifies CASRETGTSYNEQFF. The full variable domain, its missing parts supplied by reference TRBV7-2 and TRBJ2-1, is GAGVSQSPSNKVTEKGKDVELRCDPISGHTALYWYRQSLGQGLEFLIYFQGNSAPDKSGLPSDRFSAERTGGSVSTLTIQRTQQEDSAVYLCASRETGTSYNEQFFGPGTRLTVL.

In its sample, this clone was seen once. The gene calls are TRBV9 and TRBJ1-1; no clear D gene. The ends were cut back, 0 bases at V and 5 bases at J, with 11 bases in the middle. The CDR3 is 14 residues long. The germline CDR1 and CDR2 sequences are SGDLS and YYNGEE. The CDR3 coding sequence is TGTGCCAGCAGCGTAGGAGGGAAGGAGACTGAAGCTTTCTTT. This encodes CASSVGGKETEAFF.

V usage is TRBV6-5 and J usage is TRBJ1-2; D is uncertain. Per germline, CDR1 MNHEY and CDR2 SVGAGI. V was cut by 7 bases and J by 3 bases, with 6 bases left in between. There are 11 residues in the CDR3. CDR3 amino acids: CASKSYYGYTF. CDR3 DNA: TGTGCCAGCAAATCCTACTATGGCTACACCTTC.

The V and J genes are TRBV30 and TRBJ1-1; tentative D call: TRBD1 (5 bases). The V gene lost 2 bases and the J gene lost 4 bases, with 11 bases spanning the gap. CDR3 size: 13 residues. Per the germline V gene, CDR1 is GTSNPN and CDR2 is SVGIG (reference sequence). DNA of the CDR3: TGTGCCTGGAGTCCCCGGGGACTCACTGAAGCTTTCTTT. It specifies CAWSPRGLTEAFF.

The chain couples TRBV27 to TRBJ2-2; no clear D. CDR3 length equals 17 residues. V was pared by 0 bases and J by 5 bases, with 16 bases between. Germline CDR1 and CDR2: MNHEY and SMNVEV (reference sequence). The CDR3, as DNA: TGTGCCAGCAGTTTATCCCATACGAGAAGTTGGACCGGGGAGCTGTTTTTT. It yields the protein CASSLSHTRSWTGELFF.

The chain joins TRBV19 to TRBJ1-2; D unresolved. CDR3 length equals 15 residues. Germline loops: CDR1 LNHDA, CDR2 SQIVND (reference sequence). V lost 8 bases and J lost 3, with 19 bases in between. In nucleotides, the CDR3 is TGTGCCAGTCACGCCTTCCCGGCGGGGTACTATGGCTACACCTTC. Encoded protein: CASHAFPAGYYGYTF.

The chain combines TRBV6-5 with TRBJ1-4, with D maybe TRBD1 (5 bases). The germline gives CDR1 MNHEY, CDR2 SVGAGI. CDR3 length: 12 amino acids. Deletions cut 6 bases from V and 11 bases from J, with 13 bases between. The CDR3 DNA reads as TGTGCCAGCAGCCCGGGGGGTCGCAAACTGTTTTTT. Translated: CASSPGGRKLFF.

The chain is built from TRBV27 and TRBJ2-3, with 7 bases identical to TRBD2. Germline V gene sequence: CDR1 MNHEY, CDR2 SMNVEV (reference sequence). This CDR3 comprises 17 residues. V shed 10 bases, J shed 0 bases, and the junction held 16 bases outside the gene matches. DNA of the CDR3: TGTGCCACCTCCCGAATCCTAGCGGCCTCTAGCACAGATACGCAGTATTTT. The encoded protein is CATSRILAASSTDTQYF.

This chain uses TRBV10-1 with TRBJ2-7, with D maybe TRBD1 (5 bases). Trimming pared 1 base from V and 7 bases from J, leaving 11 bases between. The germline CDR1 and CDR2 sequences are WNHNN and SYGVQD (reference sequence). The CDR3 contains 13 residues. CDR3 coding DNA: TGCGCCAGCAGTGAGTTCGTAAACAGGGAGCAGTACTTC. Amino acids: CASSEFVNREQYF.

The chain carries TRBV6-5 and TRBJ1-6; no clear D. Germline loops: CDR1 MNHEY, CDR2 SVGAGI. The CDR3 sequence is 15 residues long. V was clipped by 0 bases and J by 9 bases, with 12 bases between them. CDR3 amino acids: CASSYSRWQTSPLHF. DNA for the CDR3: TGTGCCAGCAGTTACTCGAGGTGGCAAACTTCACCCCTCCACTTT.

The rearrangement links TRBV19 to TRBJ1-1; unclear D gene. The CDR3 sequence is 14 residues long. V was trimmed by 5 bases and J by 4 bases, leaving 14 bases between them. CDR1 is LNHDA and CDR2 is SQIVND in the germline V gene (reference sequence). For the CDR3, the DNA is TGTGCCAGTAGTGGAGTATGGAAGCGCACTGAAGCTTTCTTT. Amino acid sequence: CASSGVWKRTEAFF.